One and the same sample provided the 21 T cell receptor beta chains below, sequenced in a study of cytomegalovirus exposure and HLA in healthy donors. This PCR relied on a set of 60 Vbeta primers and 13 Jbeta primers. Sequencing was performed with immunoSEQ multiplex PCR; in TCRdb, only in-frame clones are kept and a portion is missing. The sample has 120,000 to 150,000 clones; almost 85% are singletons. What was sequenced was PBMCs. The receptors were gathered from a man in his thirties or forties in good health and CMV-seropositive.

Only a few counts were recorded for this clone. The chain joins TRBV6-6 to TRBJ1-1; tentative D call: TRBD1 (6 bases). This CDR3 spans 12 amino acids. Trimming pared 6 bases from V and 5 bases from J, leaving 10 bases between. The germline V gene has CDR1 MNHNY and CDR2 SVGAGI (reference sequence). The CDR3, as DNA: TGTGCCAGCAGATCCCAGGGGACTGAAGCTTTCTTT. Its protein product is CASRSQGTEAFF.

The chain links TRBV28 to TRBJ2-7; TRBD1 matches 7 bases. V lost 2 bases to trimming and J lost 3 bases; unmatched junction nucleotides: 4. The CDR3 has 14 amino acids. Germline values: CDR1 MDHEN, CDR2 SYDVKM. The CDR3: CASSLMGQIYEQYF. The CDR3 coding sequence is TGTGCCAGCAGTTTAATGGGACAGATCTACGAGCAGTACTTC.

Only one count was recorded for this clone. The V gene is TRBV11-2, the J gene TRBJ2-7; 12 bases line up with TRBD1. V was clipped by 3 bases and J by 6 bases; unmatched bases: 3. The CDR3 has 14 residues. Germline CDR1 is SGHAT and CDR2 is FQNNGV. The CDR3 is CASSFGTGGLEQYF. In nucleotides, the CDR3 is TGTGCCAGCAGCTTCGGGACAGGGGGCCTCGAGCAGTACTTC.

The J gene is TRBJ2-5, the V gene TRBV10-2; 9 bases match TRBD2. CDR3 length: 15 residues. The germline V gene encodes CDR1 WSHSY and CDR2 SAAADI. V lost 4 bases and J lost 5; bases outside the gene matches: 8. Here the CDR3 reads CASSGGLAGFETQYF. For the CDR3, the DNA is TGCGCCAGCAGTGGGGGGCTAGCGGGGTTCGAGACCCAGTACTTC.

This clone has only one observation. The genes are TRBV19 and TRBJ1-5; no firm D call. CDR1 is LNHDA and CDR2 is SQIVND in the germline V gene (reference sequence). This CDR3 is built from 15 residues. Trimming left V 5 bases short and J 6 bases short, with 17 bases between. CDR3 sequence: CASSQGGGLGQPQHF. The CDR3, as DNA: TGTGCCAGTAGTCAAGGTGGCGGGTTAGGTCAGCCCCAGCATTTT.

The rearrangement joins TRBV18 to TRBJ2-7; 10 nucleotides line up with TRBD1. CDR3 size: 14 residues. Unmatched junction bases numbered 4, after V lost 4 bases and J lost 4 bases. The germline gives CDR1 KGHSH, CDR2 LQKENI. In nucleotides, the CDR3 is TGTGCCAGCTCACGGACAGGGGGGCGGTACGAGCAGTACTTC. It encodes CASSRTGGRYEQYF.

V is TRBV28 and J is TRBJ2-5, with 12 bases matching TRBD2. With the DNA end fitting TRBJ2-7 better, the J assignment may be wrong. This CDR3 has 17 residues. CDR1 is MDHEN, CDR2 SYDVKM, per germline. The CDR3 is CASSPNPPGLAGYEQYF. DNA for the CDR3: TGTGCCAGCAGTCCCAACCCTCCGGGACTAGCGGGCTACGAGCAGTACTTC.

This clone was observed once. V and J are TRBV6-6 and TRBJ2-5; D might be TRBD1 (6 bases). With 6 bases removed from V and 5 bases from J, the gap between germline ends came to 16 bases. In germline, CDR1 is MNHNY, CDR2 SVGAGI (reference sequence). The CDR3 has 14 residues. The CDR3 DNA follows: TGTGCCAGCAGCCGATCACAGGGAAGCGAGACCCAGTACTTC. This gives the protein CASSRSQGSETQYF.

The V gene is TRBV7-6, the J gene TRBJ2-2; TRBD1 is a possible D gene (6 bases). Trimming stripped 6 bases from V and 6 bases from J, with 20 bases between. The CDR3 loop spans 16 amino acids. Germline V lookup: CDR1 SGHVS, CDR2 FNYEAQ. The chain's CDR3 is CASRGATGRSAGELFF. CDR3 DNA sequence: TGTGCCAGCAGGGGGGCTACTGGAAGGTCGGCCGGGGAGCTGTTTTTT. The complete variable domain, with remaining parts taken from reference TRBV7-6 and TRBJ2-2, reads GAGVSQSPRYKVTKRGQDVALRCDPISGHVSLYWYRQALGQGPEFLTYFNYEAQQDKSGLPNDRFSAERPEGSISTLTIQRTEQRDSAMYRCASRGATGRSAGELFFGEGSRLTVL.

This sequence joins TRBV30 and TRBJ1-1; no clear D. Germline-derived CDR1 and CDR2 are GTSNPN and SVGIG (reference sequence). This CDR3 has 11 amino acids. Trimming took 4 bases from V and 5 from J, leaving 8 bases between them. The CDR3 loop is CAWIIYTEAFF. CDR3 sequence (DNA): TGTGCCTGGATTATATATACTGAAGCTTTCTTT.

This clone was recorded only once. V and J are TRBV21-1 and TRBJ2-7; the table's D call, TRBD1, has no DNA check behind it. TRBV21-1 is marked as a pseudogene. The CDR3 is made up of 17 amino acids. The CDR3 DNA reads TGTGCCAGCAGCACCCCATCGCCGGGACAGGATGGGTACGAGCAGTACTTC. This encodes CASSTPSPGQDGYEQYF.

This clone turned up a few times. This chain joins TRBV4-3 and TRBJ1-1; D is unclear. Per germline, CDR1 LGHNA and CDR2 YSLEER. The CDR3 totals 14 residues. V gave up 6 bases and J gave up 7 bases, with 18 bases separating them. The CDR3 nucleotides are TGCGCCAGCAGTAAAAGTGGAGGGTTCGGTGAAGCTTTCTTT. This codes for CASSKSGGFGEAFF.

The chain couples TRBV5-4 to TRBJ2-3; the D gene is possibly TRBD1 (5 bases). Germline V gene sequence: CDR1 SGHNT, CDR2 YYREEE (reference sequence). Between the trimmed V and J ends, which lost 4 bases and 0 bases, there was a span of 12 bases. The CDR3 consists of 15 residues. The CDR3: CASSTGSASTDTQYF. In DNA form, the CDR3 reads TGTGCCAGCAGCACAGGTTCCGCTAGCACAGATACGCAGTATTTT. Filled out from reference TRBV5-4 and TRBJ2-3, the complete variable domain reads ETGVTQSPTHLIKTRGQQVTLRCSSQSGHNTVSWYQQALGQGPQFIFQYYREEENGRGNFPPRFSGLQFPNYSSELNVNALELDDSALYLCASSTGSASTDTQYFGPGTRLTVL.

This clone was seen more than once but under ten times. The chain couples TRBV7-2 to TRBJ2-3, with a weak D call TRBD2 (5 bases). This CDR3 has 15 residues. V lost 1 base, J lost 2 bases, and 10 bases lay in between. Germline assignment: CDR1 SGHTA and CDR2 FQGNSA. The CDR3 coding sequence is TGTGCCAGCAGCTTAGATGGCGGGTCCACAGATACGCAGTATTTT. Translation: CASSLDGGSTDTQYF.

This clone was counted once. The junction and the germline gene differ at one end; a read error may be behind it. The sample has other DNA sequences that encode this CDR3 too. J is TRBJ2-3 and V is TRBV15, with 8 bases that match TRBD2. From germline, CDR1 is LNHNV and CDR2 YYDKDF (reference sequence). The CDR3 is made up of 14 amino acids. The CDR3 DNA sequence: TGTGCCACCAGCAGCGGGAGGGATTCAGATACGCAATATTTT. Translating gives CATSSGRDSDTQYF.

V and J are TRBV4-3 and TRBJ2-7, with TRBD1 matching 9 bases. Germline trimming cut 0 bases from V and 5 bases from J; bases unmatched to any gene: 5. This CDR3 region has 15 residues. The germline V gene encodes CDR1 LGHNA and CDR2 YSLEER. The DNA for the CDR3 is TGCGCCAGCAGCCAAGATGGGACAGGGCCCGACGAGCAGTACTTC. The encoded protein is CASSQDGTGPDEQYF.

This clone occurred once. This chain connects TRBV11-3 to TRBJ2-1; possibly TRBD2 for D (5 bases). CDR3 length equals 15 residues. Trimming removed 5 bases at V and 7 bases at J, with 18 bases between. Germline V gene sequence: CDR1 SGHNT, CDR2 YENEEA. The CDR3 reads CASSPGNLDLNEQFF. The CDR3 region has the DNA TGTGCCAGCAGCCCCGGGAATTTGGACCTTAATGAGCAGTTCTTC.

On this clone: Compared with germline, one end of the junction differs, possibly owing to a read error. The V gene is TRBV9, the J gene TRBJ1-1; D unresolved. This CDR3 region has 13 residues. Germline CDR1 reads SGDLS; CDR2 reads YYNGEE. This CDR3 reads CASSVSGNAEAFF. The CDR3 nucleotides are TGTGCCAGCAGCGTATCCGGGAACGCTGAAGCTTTCTTT.

The chain couples TRBV7-8 to TRBJ1-5; tentative D call: TRBD1 (5 bases). This CDR3 is built from 13 residues. The V end was cut by 11 bases, the J end by 4 bases, with 15 bases between. Germline V CDR1 and CDR2: SGHVS, FQNEAQ. The DNA of the CDR3 is TGTGCCTCCGCCAGGGTCGGGAATCAGCCCCAGCATTTT. Its translation: CASARVGNQPQHF.

With respect to this clone: A junction boundary mismatches the germline segment, possibly from a read error. Other DNA sequences in the sample encode the same CDR3. This chain joins TRBV7-8 and TRBJ2-7; D remains unclear. CDR1 and CDR2 from the germline V gene are SGHVS and FQNEAQ. The CDR3 extends over 13 amino acids. The CDR3 DNA reads TGTGCTAGCAAGCTAGAGCCGGCATACGAGCAGTACTTC. It specifies CASKLEPAYEQYF. Looking up the rest from reference TRBV7-8 and TRBJ2-7 gives the full variable domain: GAGVSQSPRYKVAKRGQDVALRCDPISGHVSLFWYQQALGQGPEFLTYFQNEAQLDKSGLPSDRFFAERPEGSVSTLKIQRTQQEDSAVYLCASKLEPAYEQYFGPGTRLTVT.

This clone was recorded once. The chain couples TRBV7-8 to TRBJ1-5; possible D gene TRBD1, 6 bases. This CDR3 has 19 residues. Looked up from germline, CDR1 is SGHVS and CDR2 is FQNEAQ. The ends were cut back, 2 bases at V and 0 bases at J, with 20 bases in the middle. CDR3 bases: TGTGCCAGCAGCTTAAAAGACAGGCCCCTGGGATATAGCAATCAGCCCCAGCATTTT. It encodes CASSLKDRPLGYSNQPQHF.